This TCR beta chain was recovered during a study of CXCR3-negative and CXCR3-positive naive CD8 T cells. Findings and caveats of the study: TRB CDR3s were more hydrophobic in CXCR3-positive than in CXCR3-negative naive cells.

The libraries of TRB cDNA were constructed through 5' RACE using UMI labels. Each CDR3 protein gets one entry in TCRdb, which reprocessed the 5' RACE reads and gives no DNA. This sample's table reports some 64,000 distinct CDR3 sequences. To note about this clonotype: The antigen is undetermined.

CDR3 length: 13 residues. Germline CDR1 and CDR2: SGHNT and YYREEE (reference sequence). The chain joins TRBV5-4 to TRBJ2-7. This receptor was identified in a human donor in good health. Some clones in this sample may be carry-over from other donors' samples. Sequenced material: naive CXCR3+ CD8+ T cells from blood. Subset in this sample: CD45RO-CCR7+CD27+CD95- naive CD8+ T cells expressing CXCR3 (TNR3+). CDR3 in amino acids: CASSLSLSYEQYF.